A single sample gave rise to the 22 T cell receptor beta chains below, sequenced in a study of blood T cells in healthy people across ages. Next came a second PCR, run for about 7 to 12 cycles, which used a sample-barcoded 5' primer along with a J-beta primer mix. TCRdb itself ran the 5' RACE reads through MiXCR, one entry per CDR3 protein. The sample yields about 1.4 million distinct CDR3 sequences, 59% seen once. Sample: blood. The receptors were gathered from a man between 18 and 35 years old in good health.

This chain uses TRBV29-1 with TRBJ2-1; tentative D call: TRBD1 (5 bases). The CDR3 sequence is 13 residues long. In germline, CDR1 is SQVTM, CDR2 ANQGSEA. With 7 bases removed from V and 8 bases from J, the gap between germline ends came to 18 bases. The CDR3 coding sequence is TGCAGCGCCCAAAGGACGACCAGGGATGAGCAGTTCTTC. Translating it yields CSAQRTTRDEQFF.

The chain uses TRBV25-1 and TRBJ1-2; D perhaps matches TRBD1 (5 bases). This CDR3 spans 18 amino acids. The ends were cut back, 1 base at V and 5 bases at J, with 23 bases in the middle. Germline values: CDR1 MGHDK, CDR2 SYGVNS. DNA for the CDR3: TGTGCCAGCAGTGAATCCGATTGGCCCACAGGACTCGGGTATGGCTACACCTTC. This sequence encodes CASSESDWPTGLGYGYTF.

The chain uses TRBV20-1 and TRBJ2-5; TRBD2 matches at 12 bases. The CDR3 runs to 17 residues. Germline lookup yields CDR1 DFQATT and CDR2 SNEGSKA (reference sequence). V gave up 5 bases and J gave up 1 base; unmatched junction bases: 11. The CDR3 region is CSAPIGLAGGPQETQYF. The CDR3, as DNA: TGCAGTGCTCCCATCGGGCTAGCGGGAGGGCCCCAAGAGACCCAGTACTTC.

The chain has TRBV6-1 and TRBJ2-7, with TRBD2 identical over 15 bases. Germline V gene lookup returns CDR1 MNHNS and CDR2 SASEGT. V gave up 7 bases and J gave up 4 bases; unmatched junction bases: 8. CDR3 size: 16 residues. This chain's CDR3 is CASISGLAGGEYEQYF. CDR3 DNA: TGTGCCAGCATCTCGGGACTAGCGGGAGGAGAGTACGAGCAGTACTTC.

The chain combines TRBV14 with TRBJ2-3, with D hard to call. With 0 bases removed from V and 6 bases from J, the gap between germline ends came to 7 bases. Germline CDR1 reads SGHDN; CDR2 reads FVKESK. The CDR3 sequence is 13 residues long. Here the CDR3 DNA reads TGTGCCAGCAGCCAAGATTGGATGGATACGCAGTATTTT. Translation gives CASSQDWMDTQYF.

The chain joins TRBV25-1 to TRBJ1-1, with D uncertain. Trimming cost V 4 bases and J 8 bases, with 11 bases left between them. The CDR3 is 12 amino acids. Germline assignment: CDR1 MGHDK and CDR2 SYGVNS. CDR3 in amino acids: CASSGRLGEAFF. The CDR3 DNA sequence: TGTGCCAGCAGTGGAAGGTTAGGAGAAGCTTTCTTT.

This clonotype has only a few counts. The gene calls are TRBV7-6 and TRBJ2-7; possible D gene TRBD1, 7 bases. The V and J ends lost 2 bases and 2 bases respectively, with 19 bases between them. The CDR3 consists of 17 residues. The germline CDR1 and CDR2 sequences are SGHVS and FNYEAQ. The chain's CDR3 is CASSLPSDRDFTYEQYF. The CDR3 bases are TGTGCCAGCAGCTTACCTTCAGACAGGGACTTCACCTACGAGCAGTACTTC.

This clonotype has more than one count but fewer than ten. The chain uses TRBV2 and TRBJ1-4, with D maybe TRBD1 (5 bases). Trimming took 3 bases from V and 1 from J, leaving 12 bases between them. Germline V gives CDR1 SNHLY, CDR2 FYNNEI. The CDR3 has 16 residues. The CDR3 sequence: CASSERGVETNEKLFF. In nucleotides, the CDR3 is TGTGCCAGCAGTGAGCGAGGGGTGGAAACTAATGAAAAACTGTTTTTT.

This clonotype was seen a handful of times. The J gene is TRBJ2-6, the V gene TRBV12-3 or TRBV12-4; possibly TRBD2 for D (6 bases). Trimming pared 6 bases from V and 0 bases from J, leaving 9 bases between. The CDR3 has 15 amino acids. The chain's CDR3 is CASRLATSGANVLTF. The CDR3 coding sequence is TGTGCCAGCAGGCTAGCGACCTCTGGGGCCAACGTCCTGACTTTC.

This rearrangement joins TRBV6-1 to TRBJ1-2, with D hard to call. The germline V gene has CDR1 MNHNS and CDR2 SASEGT. Between the trimmed V and J ends, which lost 2 bases and 8 bases, there was a span of 12 bases. The CDR3 is 13 residues long. The CDR3 reads CASSEPAGFGYTF. DNA for the CDR3: TGTGCCAGCAGTGAACCTGCTGGGTTCGGCTACACCTTC.

This clonotype occurred a few times. This chain uses TRBV7-8 with TRBJ2-1; 9 bases match TRBD1. This CDR3 contains 13 residues. V lost 1 base to trimming and J lost 9 bases; unmatched junction nucleotides: 1. CDR1 and CDR2 from the germline V gene are SGHVS and FQNEAQ. CDR3 in DNA: TGTGCCAGCAGCTTAGGGGACAGGGCTGAGCAGTTCTTC. Its translation: CASSLGDRAEQFF.

This clonotype occurred a few times. This chain uses TRBV27 with TRBJ2-3, with D perhaps matching TRBD2 (5 bases). Looked up from germline, CDR1 is MNHEY and CDR2 is SMNVEV (reference sequence). This CDR3 has 14 amino acids. V lost 7 bases to trimming and J lost 5 bases, with 16 bases between them. This chain's CDR3 is CASTRTGLQDTQYF. The CDR3 nucleotides read TGTGCCAGCACACGGACGGGGTTGCAAGATACGCAGTATTTT.

V gene TRBV4-1 combines with J gene TRBJ2-1; 10 nucleotides match TRBD2. The CDR3 is made up of 18 amino acids. Looked up from germline, CDR1 is MGHRA and CDR2 is YSYEKL. The V and J ends lost 1 base and 0 bases, in that order; junction bases with no gene match: 6. CDR3 nucleotides: TGCGCCAGCAGCCAAGGGTCTAGCGGGGGAGTCTCCTACAATGAGCAGTTCTTC. This encodes CASSQGSSGGVSYNEQFF.

This clonotype was observed a few times. V gene TRBV20-1 combines with J gene TRBJ2-7, with D hard to call. CDR1 and CDR2 (germline): DFQATT, SNEGSKA (reference sequence). V lost 3 bases and J lost 2, with 8 bases in between. CDR3 size: 12 residues. CDR3 DNA sequence: TGCAGTGCTAGGCAGCAAACCTACGAGCAGTACTTC. It specifies CSARQQTYEQYF.

This rearrangement joins TRBV3-1 to TRBJ1-2; 9 positions agree with TRBD1. The germline V gene has CDR1 LGHDT and CDR2 YNNKEL (reference sequence). After removal of 5 bases from V and 6 bases from J, the junction contained 7 bases not matched to a gene. This CDR3 spans 14 amino acids. The CDR3 DNA is TGTGCCAGCAGCGGCACAGGGGGCGCAAATGGCTACACCTTC. Amino acid sequence: CASSGTGGANGYTF.

V gene TRBV4-1 combines with J gene TRBJ1-1; 7 nucleotides match TRBD1. There are 15 residues in the CDR3. J was trimmed by 5 bases and V by 1 base; bases with no gene match: 7. CDR1 and CDR2 from the germline V gene are MGHRA and YSYEKL. DNA of the CDR3: TGCGCCAGCAGCCAAGCGGTACAGGGGCGTACTGAAGCTTTCTTT. It yields the protein CASSQAVQGRTEAFF.

V usage is TRBV20-1 and J usage is TRBJ1-1, with a tentative D call TRBD1 (5 bases). CDR1 DFQATT and CDR2 SNEGSKA come from the germline V gene (reference sequence). The V end was cut by 0 bases, the J end by 3 bases, with 11 bases between. The CDR3 length is 14 residues. The CDR3 here is CSARDDGGDTEAFF. DNA of the CDR3: TGCAGTGCTAGAGATGACGGGGGTGACACTGAAGCTTTCTTT.

The sample holds a few counts of this clonotype. This sequence joins TRBV28 and TRBJ2-4; TRBD2 agrees at 9 bases. Trimming took 5 bases from V and 6 from J; bases not matched to a gene: 8. Germline V CDR1 and CDR2: MDHEN, SYDVKM. This CDR3 has 15 residues. DNA for the CDR3: TGTGCCAGCAGTGCCGCCGGGACTAGCTTAAACATTCAGTACTTC. Protein sequence: CASSAAGTSLNIQYF.

The V and J genes are TRBV27 and TRBJ2-3; 9 nucleotides align to TRBD2. CDR1 and CDR2 from the germline V gene are MNHEY and SMNVEV (reference sequence). CDR3 length equals 16 residues. V shed 3 bases and J 5 bases; nucleotides not matched to a gene: 9. DNA of the CDR3: TGTGCCAGCAGTTTCGTTAGCGGGGGAGGAGGAGATACGCAGTATTTT. This codes for CASSFVSGGGGDTQYF.

The chain carries TRBV20-1 and TRBJ2-1; unclear D gene. In germline, CDR1 is DFQATT, CDR2 SNEGSKA (reference sequence). The CDR3 extends over 15 amino acids. Trimming shortened V by 5 bases and J by 7 bases, and 21 bases separated the two germline ends. CDR3 loop: CSAYPREATGNEQFF. In DNA, the CDR3 is TGCAGTGCTTACCCCCGTGAGGCGACTGGGAATGAGCAGTTCTTC.

The chain uses TRBV19 and TRBJ2-3; D may be TRBD1 or TRBD2 (5 bases each). V shed 5 bases and J shed 3 bases, with 15 bases lying between them. This CDR3 comprises 15 residues. Germline values: CDR1 LNHDA, CDR2 SQIVND (reference sequence). The DNA of the CDR3 is TGTGCCAGTAGTGACGGGACGAAGCCAACAGATACGCAGTATTTT. Translated, it gives CASSDGTKPTDTQYF. Filled out from reference TRBV19 and TRBJ2-3, the complete variable domain reads DGGITQSPKYLFRKEGQNVTLSCEQNLNHDAMYWYRQDPGQGLRLIYYSQIVNDFQKGDIAEGYSVSREKKESFPLTVTSAQKNPTAFYLCASSDGTKPTDTQYFGPGTRLTVL.

The chain recombines TRBV20-1 with TRBJ1-5; weak D call: TRBD1 (6 bases). The CDR3 is made up of 14 amino acids. The V gene's germline CDR1 is DFQATT and CDR2 SNEGSKA (reference sequence). The V gene lost 6 bases and the J gene lost 6 bases, with 18 bases spanning the gap. CDR3: CSAGLGAGVQPQHF. In nucleotides, the CDR3 is TGCAGTGCAGGCCTGGGGGCAGGGGTTCAGCCCCAGCATTTT.